This TCR beta chain was identified in a study of CD4+ T cells in melanoma. Study outcomes and limitations: Neoantigen-specific CD4+ T cells in melanoma reportedly had diverse differentiation states. A reported correlation linked neoantigen-specific CD4+ T cells to CD8+, macrophage and B cell function.

Trimming left V 2 bases short and J 5 bases short, with 14 bases between. The CDR3 covers 15 residues. Germline V gene sequence: CDR1 SGHTS, CDR2 YDEGEE. About this clone itself: Its matching antigen is unknown.

Sequencing was performed with immunoSEQ multiplex PCR; in TCRdb, only in-frame clones are kept and a portion is missing. Of 12,000 to 15,000 clones listed, 55% to 75% are singletons. This TCR was sampled from a human donor with melanoma. The specimen was cells from a culture (not recorded whether cultured in vitro). V and J are TRBV5-8 and TRBJ1-5; tentatively, D is TRBD1 (5 bases). CDR3: CASSLNGGAYQPQHF. CDR3 coding DNA: TGTGCCAGCAGCTTAAACGGGGGAGCTTATCAGCCCCAGCATTTT.